The 21 T cell receptor beta chains below come from one sample, sequenced in a study of blood T cell repertoires in COVID-19. Using immunoSEQ multiplex PCR, the repertoire was profiled, and TCRdb retains in-frame clones only, with some absent. Among 150,000 to 190,000 clones, around 85% were seen once, and the ten largest hold about 2.4%. Sequencing input: peripheral blood. The source is an older woman with acute or convalescent COVID-19.

The V and J genes are TRBV5-5 and TRBJ1-4, with D unresolved. Germline V gives CDR1 SGHKS, CDR2 YYEKEE (reference sequence). Trimming took 5 bases from V and 3 from J, leaving 14 bases between them. The CDR3 runs to 15 residues. This CDR3 is CASRSRYSPNEKLFF. The CDR3 nucleotides are TGTGCCAGCAGATCCCGATACAGCCCTAATGAAAAACTGTTTTTT.

The rearrangement links TRBV7-2 to TRBJ2-5; 7 nucleotides match TRBD2. The CDR3 is 14 amino acids. The V segment lost 4 bases and the J segment 1 base; nucleotides outside the gene matches: 3. The germline CDR1 and CDR2 sequences are SGHTA and FQGNSA. The CDR3 DNA is TGTGCCAGCAGCTACCAGCGGGGCCAAGAGACCCAGTACTTC. As protein: CASSYQRGQETQYF.

V is TRBV6-5 and J is TRBJ1-3; TRBD1 might be the D (5 bases). Germline CDR1 MNHEY, CDR2 SVGAGI. The V gene lost 3 bases and the J gene lost 4 bases, with 13 bases spanning the gap. The CDR3 covers 15 residues. CDR3 sequence (DNA): TGTGCCAGCAGTTATGACGGGGGACCCGGAAACACCATATATTTT. Amino acid sequence: CASSYDGGPGNTIYF.

This chain uses TRBV7-9 with TRBJ1-1; TRBD1 might be the D (6 bases). This CDR3 comprises 13 residues. The germline V gene encodes CDR1 SEHNR and CDR2 FQNEAQ (reference sequence). Trimming took 6 bases from V and 0 from J, leaving 8 bases between them. CDR3 amino acids: CASRDRLNTEAFF. CDR3 bases: TGTGCCAGCAGGGACAGATTGAACACTGAAGCTTTCTTT.

This clone has only one observation. The chain joins TRBV28 to TRBJ1-2, with unresolved D. The germline gives CDR1 MDHEN, CDR2 SYDVKM. The V end lost 5 bases, the J end lost 0 bases, and 13 bases lay between the germline ends. CDR3 length: 15 residues. As DNA, the CDR3 is TGTGCCAGCAGTCCCCCCAGGATGTCTAACTATGGCTACACCTTC. This gives the protein CASSPPRMSNYGYTF.

The V and J genes are TRBV2 and TRBJ1-4; a possible D gene is TRBD1 (6 bases). The CDR3 is 15 residues long. V lost 4 bases and J lost 7, with 16 bases in between. Germline-derived CDR1 and CDR2 are SNHLY and FYNNEI. This CDR3 is CASSAPGGQSEKLFF. The CDR3 DNA follows: TGTGCCAGCAGTGCCCCGGGGGGGCAGTCTGAAAAACTGTTTTTT. Combining the CDR3 with reference TRBV2 and TRBJ1-4 gives the whole variable domain EPEVTQTPSHQVTQMGQEVILRCVPISNHLYFYWYRQILGQKVEFLVSFYNNEISEKSEIFDDQFSVERPDGSNFTLKIRSTKLEDSAMYFCASSAPGGQSEKLFFGSGTQLSVL.

This chain uses TRBV7-9 with TRBJ1-4; a possible D gene is TRBD1 (6 bases). Germline V gene lookup returns CDR1 SEHNR and CDR2 FQNEAQ (reference sequence). V was pared by 3 bases and J by 5 bases, with 13 bases between. This CDR3 spans 15 amino acids. CDR3 nucleotide sequence: TGTGCCAGCAGCTTCGGGACAAATAGAAATGAAAAACTGTTTTTT. Protein product: CASSFGTNRNEKLFF. Combining the CDR3 with reference TRBV7-9 and TRBJ1-4 gives the whole variable domain DTGVSQNPRHKITKRGQNVTFRCDPISEHNRLYWYRQTLGQGPEFLTYFQNEAQLEKSRLLSDRFSAERPKGSFSTLEIQRTEQGDSAMYLCASSFGTNRNEKLFFGSGTQLSVL.

V usage is TRBV7-2 and J usage is TRBJ1-4, with TRBD1 matching over 10 bases. The trim removed 4 bases at V and 6 bases at J, leaving 5 bases unmatched. Germline-derived CDR1 and CDR2 are SGHTA and FQGNSA. The CDR3 extends over 15 amino acids. The CDR3 nucleotides are TGTGCCAGCAGCTCGACAGGGGGCGCGGATGAAAAACTGTTTTTT. It specifies CASSSTGGADEKLFF.

V gene TRBV30 combines with J gene TRBJ1-4; the match to TRBD1 covers 8 bases. The V gene's germline CDR1 is GTSNPN and CDR2 SVGIG (reference sequence). V lost 0 bases and J lost 13; bases outside the gene matches: 10. This CDR3 region has 14 residues. The CDR3 DNA sequence: TGTGCCTGGAGTGTACAAGTGGGACAGGCGGCACTGTTTTTT. It translates to CAWSVQVGQAALFF.

Concerning this clone itself: Other nucleotide sequences in the sample specify the same CDR3. The V gene is TRBV15, the J gene TRBJ1-2; TRBD1 matches at 7 bases. The CDR3 covers 13 residues. Looked up from germline, CDR1 is LNHNV and CDR2 is YYDKDF (reference sequence). Losses at the gene ends were 4 bases for V and 8 bases for J; bases not matched to a gene: 7. CDR3 sequence (DNA): TGTGCCACCAGCAACGACAGGGTCCAGGGCTACACCTTC. This encodes CATSNDRVQGYTF.

The gene calls are TRBV19 and TRBJ1-6, with 8 bases identical to TRBD1. V gave up 6 bases and J gave up 7 bases; unmatched junction bases: 8. The germline gives CDR1 LNHDA, CDR2 SQIVND (reference sequence). The CDR3 is 15 residues long. CDR3 nucleotide sequence: TGTGCCAGTAGGGGGGACAGGTCGCCCAATTCACCCCTCCACTTT. Translating gives CASRGDRSPNSPLHF. Drawing the rest from reference TRBV19 and TRBJ1-6, the complete variable domain is DGGITQSPKYLFRKEGQNVTLSCEQNLNHDAMYWYRQDPGQGLRLIYYSQIVNDFQKGDIAEGYSVSREKKESFPLTVTSAQKNPTAFYLCASRGDRSPNSPLHFGNGTRLTVT.

To note about this clone: Other DNA sequences from this sample encode an identical CDR3 as well. The J gene is TRBJ2-3, the V gene TRBV5-1; 8 bases agree with TRBD1. Germline CDR1 SGHRS, CDR2 YFSETQ. With 4 bases clipped from V and 3 bases from J, the junction kept 7 bases outside the gene matches. CDR3 length equals 15 residues. The CDR3 nucleotides read TGCGCCAGCAGCCCCGGACAGGGTCGGACAGATACGCAGTATTTT. Amino acid sequence: CASSPGQGRTDTQYF.

The chain uses TRBV12-3 or TRBV12-4 and TRBJ1-2; no clear D. This CDR3 has 12 residues. Deletions cut 6 bases from V and 3 bases from J, with 8 bases between. The CDR3 nucleotides read TGTGCCAGCAGCATTTTAGACTATGGCTACACCTTC. Protein sequence: CASSILDYGYTF.

The chain is built from TRBV11-2 and TRBJ1-2; no definite D call. The CDR3 totals 14 residues. Trimming removed 5 bases from V and 4 bases from J, with 14 bases in between. Looked up from germline, CDR1 is SGHAT and CDR2 is FQNNGV. This CDR3 reads CASSLGLSSYGYTF. CDR3 sequence (DNA): TGTGCCAGCAGCCTTGGGCTATCATCCTATGGCTACACCTTC.

The chain has TRBV3-1 (or the pseudogene TRBV3-2) and TRBJ1-6; 7 nucleotides align to TRBD1. The CDR3 has 15 amino acids. Germline V gives CDR1 LGHDT, CDR2 YNNKEL (reference sequence). After removal of 0 bases from V and 8 bases from J, the junction contained 4 bases not matched to a gene. CDR3 DNA: TGTGCCAGCAGCCAAGAGGGGCAGGGGGATTCACCCCTCCACTTT. Translated, it gives CASSQEGQGDSPLHF.

V usage is TRBV30 and J usage is TRBJ2-7, with D possibly being TRBD1 (6 bases). V was clipped by 4 bases and J by 5 bases, with 18 bases between them. This CDR3 has 14 residues. CDR1 and CDR2 from the germline V gene are GTSNPN and SVGIG (reference sequence). CDR3 sequence reads: CAWINRARSNEQYF. The DNA of the CDR3 is TGTGCCTGGATAAACAGGGCTAGGTCCAACGAGCAGTACTTC.

The V and J genes are TRBV9 and TRBJ2-1; 11 bases align to TRBD2. Per the germline V gene, CDR1 is SGDLS and CDR2 is YYNGEE. The CDR3 is 15 amino acids. The V segment lost 3 bases and the J segment 6 bases; nucleotides outside the gene matches: 5. The CDR3 spells CASSGTSGGPNEQFF. The CDR3 DNA reads TGTGCCAGCAGCGGAACTAGCGGGGGCCCCAATGAGCAGTTCTTC. The complete variable domain, with remaining parts taken from reference TRBV9 and TRBJ2-1, reads DSGVTQTPKHLITATGQRVTLRCSPRSGDLSVYWYQQSLDQGLQFLIQYYNGEERAKGNILERFSAQQFPDLHSELNLSSLELGDSALYFCASSGTSGGPNEQFFGPGTRLTVL.

The rearrangement uses TRBV2 and TRBJ1-2; D might be TRBD1 (6 bases). This CDR3 has 15 amino acids. CDR1 and CDR2 (germline): SNHLY, FYNNEI. V lost 2 bases and J lost 7, with 17 bases in between. As DNA, the CDR3 is TGTGCCAGCAGTGAATTCGCGGGGGCGCTTGGTGGCTACACCTTC. It codes for CASSEFAGALGGYTF.

The CDR3, as DNA: TGCAGCGTTGAAGGCAGGGATGAGTTGTCCTACAATGAGCAGTTCTTC. Its protein product is CSVEGRDELSYNEQFF. J is TRBJ2-1 and V is TRBV29-1, with TRBD1 as a possible D gene (5 bases). V lost 1 base, J lost 1 base, and 14 bases lay in between. Germline V gives CDR1 SQVTM, CDR2 ANQGSEA. The CDR3 is 16 amino acids.

The V gene is TRBV20-1, the J gene TRBJ2-3, with D perhaps matching TRBD2 (6 bases). CDR1 is DFQATT and CDR2 is SNEGSKA in the germline V gene (reference sequence). V was trimmed by 3 bases and J by 10 bases, leaving 20 bases between them. The CDR3 is 14 residues long. As DNA, the CDR3 is TGCAGTGCTAGTAGAGACGGCGGAGGGGCGGCGCAGTATTTT. Amino acid sequence: CSASRDGGGAAQYF.

Comment on this clone: Other DNA sequences in the sample encode the same CDR3. This chain uses TRBV19 with TRBJ1-5; 7 bases are shared with TRBD1. J was trimmed by 4 bases and V by 5 bases; bases with no gene match: 8. Germline values: CDR1 LNHDA, CDR2 SQIVND (reference sequence). The CDR3 is 15 residues long. CDR3 region: CASSSEGRGNQPQHF. The CDR3 nucleotides read TGTGCCAGTAGTTCCGAGGGCAGGGGGAATCAGCCCCAGCATTTT.